These T cell receptor beta chains were read from a single sample in a study of T cell responses to AZD1222 COVID-19 vaccine. Profiling relied on immunoSEQ multiplex PCR, and the TCRdb table lists in-frame clones only, not all of them. The sample records about 180,000 clones, 88% being singletons. The sample here was peripheral blood, taken on day 0 of AZD1222 vaccination. These receptors were obtained from an adult in good health. CDR3s leave out the opening cysteine and the closing phenylalanine or tryptophan.

v_gene	j_gene	CDR3aa
TRBV5-5	TRBJ1-4	ASSVRDSINEKLF
TRBV27	TRBJ1-5	ASSLRGDQPQH
TRBV6-5	TRBJ1-5	ASGRGAGQPQH
TRBV27	TRBJ2-1	ASSFTRYNEQF
TRBV19	TRBJ2-1	ASRPGLADYNEQF
TRBV2	TRBJ1-5	ASRAGQGLNQPQH
TRBV25-1	TRBJ2-7	ASTGTAILFSYEQY
TRBV30	TRBJ2-7	AWETDSYEQY
TRBV30	TRBJ1-6	AGGQGSSPLH
TRBV5-1	TRBJ2-2	ASSLVGLNTGELF
TRBV19	TRBJ2-2	ASSIGYSGELF
TRBV11-1	TRBJ2-1	ASSLDGTGVYEQF
TRBV5-1	TRBJ1-4	ASSRDGNEKLF
TRBV5-4	TRBJ1-6	ASSLGSEGFSPLH
TRBV5-1	TRBJ1-1	ASSYLQGGGAEAF
TRBV27	TRBJ1-2	ASSLSAGSGYGYT
TRBV27	TRBJ1-1	ASSAGQAHTEAF
TRBV18	TRBJ1-1	ASSLTNTEAF
TRBV12-3/TRBV12-4	TRBJ1-3	ASGGDSGNTIY
TRBV27	TRBJ2-7	ASSPRDRIKGEQY
TRBV5-4	TRBJ1-2	ASSRIGGTNYGYT
TRBV28	TRBJ1-1	ASSLVAATEAF
TRBV27	TRBJ2-2	ASSFSAVTGELF
TRBV2	TRBJ1-5	ASTTTGYSNQPQH
TRBV30	TRBJ2-5	AWRSREWETQY
TRBV5-1	TRBJ1-1	ASSLGENTEAF
TRBV28	TRBJ2-2	ASSLRDRGSTGELF
TRBV30	TRBJ2-3	AWSGRSTDTQY